This T cell receptor beta chain was captured in a study of T cells in Graves' hyperthyroidism and ophthalmopathy (dated by TCRdb to the late 2010s). General notes on the study: Peripheral blood samples were taken at the time of initial diagnosis, prior to any treatment. TCR V-J signatures able to tell the groups apart were searched for in a discovery cohort of 90 to 100 patients, of whom roughly 42 had Graves' ophthalmopathy and around 57 had stable Graves' hyperthyroidism. Prospective prediction of ophthalmopathy was tested in an independent validation cohort consisting of roughly 19 hyperthyroidism patients and some 17 patients who later progressed to ophthalmopathy. For training and testing, the roughly 100 patients in the discovery cohort were randomly divided in a 7:3 ratio. The study also compared thyroid tissue and blood T-cell repertoires from more than 5 Graves' hyperthyroidism patients. After blood sampling, hyperthyroidism patients were treated with methimazole at a starting dose of 30 mg daily, and ophthalmopathy patients were treated with high-dose intravenous methylprednisolone. According to the paper, TCR Vbeta CDR3 sequencing was carried out on 135 peripheral blood samples, which came from fewer than 50 ophthalmopathy, about 75 hyperthyroidism and approximately 17 progressor patients. Paper-wide results and their limitations: No statistical method was used to fix the sample size in advance, and group allocation was not hidden from the investigators. A model built on a 13 V-J signature distinguished ophthalmopathy from stable hyperthyroidism, reaching around 88% sensitivity and around 81% specificity in cross-validation and 80%/75% in testing. In validation, progression to ophthalmopathy was predicted by the model with 70.59% sensitivity and 72.22% specificity, a median of around 5.9 months before onset. Blood samples also contained most of the expanded thyroid clonotypes (frequency above 0.001), which suggests that blood repertoires may reflect thyroid immune responses.

Turning to this clonotype: The clone's antigen remains unknown. One base away there is no much larger clone; base qualities are not given.

In the ophthalmopathy patients, disease was moderately to severely active, with a Clinical Activity Score of 3 or more, a NOSPECS grade of 4 or more, and a duration of less than 3 months. Exclusion was applied to patients with uncontrolled infections, other autoimmune diseases, pregnancy or lactation. Diagnoses relied on clinical symptoms, serum thyroxine and TRAb, thyroid ultrasound and orbital computed tomography. Ficoll-Paque density gradient centrifugation was used to isolate PBMCs from approximately 10 ml of fresh peripheral blood. Total RNA was extracted using Trizol reagent, and RNA quality was assessed on an Agilent 2100 Bioanalyzer. The TCR beta CDR3 regions were amplified from the RNA transcripts. The TCR CDR3 was subjected to a first round of RT-PCR using the HTBI primer set and the Qiagen OneStep RT-PCR kit. A second multiplex PCR round built the libraries, followed by size selection and purification. Libraries were sequenced paired-end with 100 bp reads on an Illumina HiSeq2000. Per the source publication's procedure: SOAPnuke was used to process the raw data, throwing out any read that contained adapters or uncalled bases, had a mean Phred below 15, or lacked an exact constant-primer or identifier match. High-quality paired reads were merged using COPE v1.2.5, and each unique nucleotide sequence was defined as a clonotype. Clonotypes were aligned to IMGT TRBV, TRBD and TRBJ reference segments using MiTCR v1.1. Only V-J combinations with frequency above 0.0001, covering roughly 99% of repertoires, were analysed. The TCS score was defined as F50 (clonal expansion) divided by E x V (chaos), with BLOSUM62-based TCRdist calculated between CDR3 peptides within each V-J. Welch's t-statistics and random forest reduced around 550 V-J features to about 12, which were used in a naive Bayes classifier (R e1071). The public reads were run again by TCRdb, first through fastp at Q25 and then through MiXCR, and only productive beta chains were kept. Rows are combined by CDR3 protein, so each entry shows the most common genes and DNA. TCRdb's processing, not the authors' own work, is the source of the V and J calls. Counted in this sample were under 250,000 distinct CDR3 sequences; about 24% of them appeared once. About 40% of the sample is taken by the ten largest.

From the cysteine through the phenylalanine, the CDR3 covers 12 amino acids. Only CDR3 DNA is held: 36 bases, read in frame from base 1. Deletion took 10 bases off V and 6 bases off J, with a span of 16 bases between the germline ends. The receptor chain draws on TRBV12-3 or TRBV12-4 and TRBJ2-7; 6 matching bases give a weak D call of TRBD2. This sequence was found in a woman between 35 and 50 years old with Graves' ophthalmopathy. Sequencing input: blood. CDR3 region: CATQRSGLEQYF. The DNA reads as follows: TGTGCCACCCAAAGATCGGGACTCGAGCAGTACTTC.